This is a list of T cell receptor beta chains from one sample in a study of patients and donors after allogeneic stem cell transplantation. TCRdb processed the RT-PCR reads anew with MiXCR; each CDR3 protein has one entry. In the table there are 920,000 or so distinct CDR3 sequences, more than 15% of which are singletons. The sequenced sample was blood, either unsorted or a sorted T cell fraction (not recorded which). The source of these receptors is a human donor who was either an allogeneic HSCT recipient or a stem cell or donor lymphocyte infusion donor (not recorded which). It is not recorded whose cells these are; they may come from a transplant donor. Each CDR3 is given with its conserved first and last residue. The order of the fields is V gene, J gene, CDR3 protein.

V gene: TRBV20-1
J gene: TRBJ2-5
CDR3 protein: CSAESWKTQYF

V gene: TRBV20-1
J gene: TRBJ1-6
CDR3 protein: CSARDDTDSGSPLHF

V gene: TRBV3-1
J gene: TRBJ2-5
CDR3 protein: CASSHLIGDQETQYF

V gene: TRBV20-1
J gene: TRBJ2-6
CDR3 protein: CSARAAPGANVLTF

V gene: TRBV10-3
J gene: TRBJ2-2
CDR3 protein: CAASTGAADGELFF

V gene: TRBV20-1
J gene: TRBJ2-7
CDR3 protein: CSAGDRGSYEQYF

V gene: TRBV12-3/TRBV12-4
J gene: TRBJ1-2
CDR3 protein: CASSQGQGGLDGYTF

V gene: TRBV20-1
J gene: TRBJ2-1
CDR3 protein: CSASLAGGPGSYNEQFF

V gene: TRBV7-9
J gene: TRBJ2-3
CDR3 protein: CASSLTRDYTDTQYF

V gene: TRBV5-1
J gene: TRBJ1-4
CDR3 protein: CASRLQPTNEKLFF

V gene: TRBV12-3/TRBV12-4
J gene: TRBJ2-7
CDR3 protein: CASSLSLPYEQYF

V gene: TRBV28
J gene: TRBJ2-7
CDR3 protein: CASSYPYRDRGLGEQYF

V gene: TRBV12-3/TRBV12-4
J gene: TRBJ2-1
CDR3 protein: CASSRVRPGGPHEQFF